Reported below is one T cell receptor (beta chain). Its antigen is as yet unknown. Other DNA sequences in this sample translate to the same CDR3. The germline CDR1 and CDR2 sequences are SGHRS and YFSETQ. Deletions cut 0 bases from V and 5 bases from J, with 11 bases between. The CDR3 is made up of 14 amino acids. In the PCR, 60 Vbeta and 13 Jbeta primers were used. Clones were sequenced by immunoSEQ multiplex PCR, and TCRdb holds only the in-frame ones, with some missing. The data show about 160,000 clones, 80% to 90% seen once. This record comes from a study of cytomegalovirus exposure and HLA in healthy donors. General observations from the study: The listing of some 170 TCR beta chains classed them as cytomegalovirus-associated. It has been reported that TCR beta sequences accurately predicted the HLA-A and HLA-B alleles of most subjects.

The genes are TRBV5-1 and TRBJ2-5; a weak D match, TRBD2 (6 bases). The specimen was PBMCs. This TCR was recovered from a man between 18 and 35 years old in good health and CMV-seropositive. CDR3 nucleotides: TGCGCCAGCAGCTTGGCCGGGGGAAGGGAGACCCAGTACTTC. This sequence encodes CASSLAGGRETQYF.